The 8 T cell receptor beta chains presented below share a single source sample, sequenced in a study of T cell changes during pregnancy in multiple sclerosis. TCRdb keeps only in-frame clones here, not all; method: immunoSEQ multiplex PCR. The data hold about 46,000 clones, with about 91% observed a single time. Sequenced here: CD8+ T cells from peripheral blood mononuclear cells, sampled in the second trimester of pregnancy. Receptors were obtained from a female donor with multiple sclerosis, enrolled in a pregnancy study.

The chain couples TRBV5-1 to TRBJ2-5; TRBD2 aligns across 8 bases. Trimming cost V 4 bases and J 2 bases; bases outside gene matches: 16. This CDR3 is 18 amino acids long. From germline, CDR1 is SGHRS and CDR2 YFSETQ. CDR3 loop: CASSPTSGNVPGQETQYF. For the CDR3, the DNA is TGCGCCAGCAGCCCCACTAGCGGAAACGTACCGGGACAAGAGACCCAGTACTTC.

This clone was counted between two and nine times. This chain connects TRBV6-6 to TRBJ1-2, with 9 nucleotides matching TRBD1. The ends lost 2 bases at V and 5 bases at J; junction bases unmatched: 3. The CDR3 is 14 amino acids. The V gene's germline CDR1 is MNHNY and CDR2 SVGAGI (reference sequence). The CDR3 region has the DNA TGTGCCAGCAGTTACACAGGGGGCGATTATGGCTACACCTTC. This gives the protein CASSYTGGDYGYTF.

V gene TRBV27 combines with J gene TRBJ1-1, with D unresolved. This CDR3 contains 13 residues. The germline V gene encodes CDR1 MNHEY and CDR2 SMNVEV (reference sequence). Trimming left V 5 bases short and J 8 bases short, with 15 bases between. This CDR3 reads CASSPFGGLEAFF. DNA of the CDR3: TGTGCCAGCAGTCCGTTCGGAGGCCTAGAAGCTTTCTTT.

The CDR3 nucleotides are TGTGCCACCAGCAGAGATCTGGCCCCGAATCAGCCCCAGCATTTT. It encodes CATSRDLAPNQPQHF. The chain joins TRBV15 to TRBJ1-5, with no clear D. Trimming stripped 0 bases from V and 4 bases from J, with 10 bases between. Germline V gene lookup returns CDR1 LNHNV and CDR2 YYDKDF (reference sequence). The length of the CDR3 is 15 residues. The variable domain in full, with the rest retrieved from reference TRBV15 and TRBJ1-5, is DAMVIQNPRYQVTQFGKPVTLSCSQTLNHNVMYWYQQKSSQAPKLLFHYYDKDFNNEADTPDNFQSRRPNTSFCFLDIRSPGLGDTAMYLCATSRDLAPNQPQHFGDGTRLSIL.

This clone came up once. The chain links TRBV2 to TRBJ1-2; D perhaps matches TRBD1 (6 bases). CDR3 length: 15 residues. Trimming pared 3 bases from V and 5 bases from J, leaving 16 bases between. Germline V gene sequence: CDR1 SNHLY, CDR2 FYNNEI. The CDR3 region is CASSDGADRIYGYTF. The CDR3 coding sequence is TGTGCCAGCAGTGATGGTGCGGACAGAATTTATGGCTACACCTTC.

The DNA of the CDR3 is TGTGCCAGCAGTTTATTGGAGAGCTCCTACAATGAGCAGTTCTTC. Translating it yields CASSLLESSYNEQFF. The chain has TRBV27 and TRBJ2-1; D ambiguous. This CDR3 has 15 residues. Germline values: CDR1 MNHEY, CDR2 SMNVEV (reference sequence). Trimming stripped 1 base from V and 0 bases from J, with 7 bases between.

The chain carries TRBV7-3 and TRBJ2-1; no clear D gene. The ends were cut back, 1 base at V and 0 bases at J, with 16 bases in the middle. There are 18 residues in the CDR3. CDR1 is SGHTA and CDR2 is FQGTGA in the germline V gene. CDR3 sequence: CASSLNPDIQSSYNEQFF. The CDR3 DNA reads TGTGCCAGCAGCTTAAACCCTGACATTCAGAGCTCCTACAATGAGCAGTTCTTC.

The J gene is TRBJ2-7, the V gene TRBV5-1, with D perhaps TRBD1 (5 bases). Germline V gene lookup returns CDR1 SGHRS and CDR2 YFSETQ. The CDR3 consists of 14 residues. Trimming removed 2 bases from V and 3 bases from J, with 12 bases in between. The CDR3 loop reads CASSFQGRIYEQYF. The CDR3 DNA follows: TGCGCCAGCAGCTTCCAGGGAAGAATCTACGAGCAGTACTTC.